These T cell receptor beta chains were read from a single sample in a study of blood T cell repertoires in COVID-19. Method: immunoSEQ multiplex PCR; TCRdb's copy keeps in-frame clones and lacks some. The sample has tens of thousands of clones; around four fifths are singletons. Input material: peripheral blood. The receptor set was obtained from a human donor in a cohort sampled during active COVID-19. The CDR3 runs from the conserved cysteine through the conserved F or W. The D gene is left open where the match is weak. Size is stated for part of the rows, as once, few or many counts, or as a class when the clone is expanded.

-	TRBD1	TRBV11-1	TRBJ2-2	TGTGCCAGCACCTTACCCCAGGGGGCGGCCGGGGAGCTGTTTTTT	CASTLPQGAAGELFF
-	TRBD1	TRBV11-3	TRBJ2-1	TGTGCCAGCAGCTTAGCAGGGGGCATCAATGAGCAGTTCTTC	CASSLAGGINEQFF
-	-	TRBV7-6	TRBJ1-3	TGTGCCAGCAGCTTAGGGGCCAGCTCTGGAAACACCATATATTTT	CASSLGASSGNTIYF
-	-	TRBV18	TRBJ1-1	TGTGCCAGCTCCAGGGCGAGCGCTGAAGCTTTCTTT	CASSRASAEAFF
-	TRBD2	TRBV28	TRBJ2-5	TGTGCCAGCAGTTCTCCGATAGCGGGGGTCGGAGAGACCCAGTACTTC	CASSSPIAGVGETQYF
-	-	TRBV24-1	TRBJ2-1	TGTGCCACCAGTGATTTGGCGGGTCCTGAGCAGTTCTTC	CATSDLAGPEQFF
-	-	TRBV10-3	TRBJ2-3	TGTGCCATCAGTGAGTCGAGGACACCTAGCACAGATACGCAGTATTTT	CAISESRTPSTDTQYF
-	TRBD1	TRBV5-1	TRBJ1-1	TGCGCCAGCAGCGTCGGGACAGTGAACACTGAAGCTTTCTTT	CASSVGTVNTEAFF
-	TRBD2	TRBV15	TRBJ2-7	TGTGCCACCAGCAGAGATCCCACGGGGGGGCCTTACGAGCAGTACTTC	CATSRDPTGGPYEQYF
-	-	TRBV4-1	TRBJ1-5	TGCGCCAGCAGCCAAACAGGTAGCAATCAGCCCCAGCATTTT	CASSQTGSNQPQHF
-	TRBD1	TRBV27	TRBJ1-5	TGTGCCAGCAGTTTATACAGGGGGGACAATCAGCCCCAGCATTTT	CASSLYRGDNQPQHF
-	TRBD1	TRBV19	TRBJ2-1	TGTGCCAGTTCACAGGGGGACAATGAGCAGTTCTTC	CASSQGDNEQFF
-	-	TRBV3-1/TRBV3-2	TRBJ1-2	TGTGCCAGCAGCCGCCGGATTTCCGGGACACAGAACTATGGCTACACCTTC	CASSRRISGTQNYGYTF
once	-	TRBV9	TRBJ2-3	TGTGCCAGCAGCGTAATCTCTAGTCCAGATACGCAGTATTTT	CASSVISSPDTQYF
-	-	TRBV30	TRBJ1-4	TGTGCCTGGAGTGTATGGGGGGATCCTAATGAAAAACTGTTTTTT	CAWSVWGDPNEKLFF
-	-	TRBV24-1	TRBJ1-5	TGTGCCACCAGTGCAGACGGGAATCAGCCCCAGCATTTT	CATSADGNQPQHF
-	-	TRBV6-5	TRBJ2-7	TGTGCCAGCAGCCAGGGACACTACGAGCAGTACTTC	CASSQGHYEQYF
-	TRBD1	TRBV5-4	TRBJ1-1	TGTGCCAGCAGTTTTGACAGGGACACTGAAGCTTTCTTT	CASSFDRDTEAFF
-	TRBD1	TRBV5-1	TRBJ2-2	TGCGCCAGCAGCTTGGGACAGGGGGCGCAGAACACCGGGGAGCTGTTTTTT	CASSLGQGAQNTGELFF
-	TRBD1	TRBV18	TRBJ2-7	TGTGCCAGCTCACCGACAGGGGGGATCTACGAGCAGTACTTC	CASSPTGGIYEQYF
-	-	TRBV5-5	TRBJ1-6	TGTGCCAGCAGCTTGTCAGGGCAGGACCTCCACTTT	CASSLSGQDLHF